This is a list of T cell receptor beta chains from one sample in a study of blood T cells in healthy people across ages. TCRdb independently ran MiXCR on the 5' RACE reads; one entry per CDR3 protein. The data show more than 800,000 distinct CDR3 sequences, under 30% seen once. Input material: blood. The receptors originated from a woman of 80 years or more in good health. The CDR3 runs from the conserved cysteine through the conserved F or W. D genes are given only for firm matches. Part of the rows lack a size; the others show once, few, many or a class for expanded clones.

TGTGCCAGCAGTGAATGGTCGGGGGCGCACAATGAGCAGTTCTTC | CASSEWSGAHNEQFF | - | TRBJ2-1 | many | TRBV2
TGTGCCAGCAGCTTAGCAGGCCGTGGCTACGAGCAGTACTTC | CASSLAGRGYEQYF | - | TRBJ2-7 | few | TRBV11-2
TGTGCCACTGACACGGGAGGAACGGGGACAGATACGCAGTATTTT | CATDTGGTGTDTQYF | TRBD2 | TRBJ2-3 | many | TRBV24-1
TGTGCCAGCAGTTTTTGGCCGAACACTGAAGCTTTCTTT | CASSFWPNTEAFF | - | TRBJ1-1 | many | TRBV12-3/TRBV12-4
TGCAGTGCTAGAGAAACCGGCGTCACAGATACGCAGTATTTT | CSARETGVTDTQYF | - | TRBJ2-3 | few | TRBV20-1
TGTGCCAGCAGCTTAGTTACAGGGGGCACAGATACGCAGTATTTT | CASSLVTGGTDTQYF | TRBD1 | TRBJ2-3 | many | TRBV7-9
TGCGCCAGCAGCTTGCTCCAGGGAGGTGACTATGGCTACACCTTC | CASSLLQGGDYGYTF | - | TRBJ1-2 | few | TRBV5-1
TGTGCCAGCAGTTACAGGTCGGCGGGTGGACGTGAAAAACTGTTTTTT | CASSYRSAGGREKLFF | - | TRBJ1-4 | - | TRBV6-5
TGTGCCAGCAGAACCATAACAGGGGATGGCTACACCTTC | CASRTITGDGYTF | TRBD1 | TRBJ1-2 | many | TRBV12-3/TRBV12-4
TGTGCCAGCAGCTTACCCGCCCAGGCACGGAGAGGTGGCTACACCTTC | CASSLPAQARRGGYTF | - | TRBJ1-2 | - | TRBV7-2
TGCAGCGGTCGTAGCGGGACAAGCACAGATACGCAGTATTTT | CSGRSGTSTDTQYF | TRBD2 | TRBJ2-3 | many | TRBV29-1
TGCAGTGCTAGAGATTCGGCAGGGGCTAACTATGGCTACACCTTC | CSARDSAGANYGYTF | - | TRBJ1-2 | many | TRBV20-1
TGTGCCTGGAGTGTACCCGGATTAACAGGGGGAAGAGTCAATGAGCAGTTCTTC | CAWSVPGLTGGRVNEQFF | TRBD1 | TRBJ2-1 | - | TRBV30
TGTGCCAGCAGGCAGGGAGGAGGGGGAGATATGGAGTATTTT | CASRQGGGGDMEYF | - | TRBJ2-3 | - | TRBV12-3/TRBV12-4
TGTGCCATCAGGACTAGCGGGGGGGGGAATGAGCAGTTCTTC | CAIRTSGGGNEQFF | TRBD2 | TRBJ2-1 | - | TRBV10-3
TGTGCCAGCAGCTTAGCGAGGGGTAGCGGGGGGGCAGGAGAGCAGTTCTTC | CASSLARGSGGAGEQFF | TRBD2 | TRBJ2-1 | many | TRBV7-6
TGTGCCAGCAGCCCGACAACTGGGACGCAGTATTTT | CASSPTTGTQYF | - | TRBJ2-3 | many | TRBV3-1
TGCAGCGTTGAGCTGGGCAGGGGGATTACCTACAATGAGCAGTTCTTC | CSVELGRGITYNEQFF | TRBD1 | TRBJ2-1 | many | TRBV29-1
TGTGCCAGCAGCGTAGTAGGGACAACGAACACCGGGGAGCTGTTTTTT | CASSVVGTTNTGELFF | - | TRBJ2-2 | - | TRBV9
TGCAGCGGGACCTCGGGGAACTATGGCTACACCTTC | CSGTSGNYGYTF | - | TRBJ1-2 | many | TRBV20-1
TGTGCCAGCAGCTTAGACAGTCGTGGCTACACCTTC | CASSLDSRGYTF | - | TRBJ1-2 | many | TRBV7-2
TGTGCCAGCTCAGCGCGAAGGGGTGCAGCTAATGAAAAACTGTTTTTT | CASSARRGAANEKLFF | - | TRBJ1-4 | - | TRBV18
TGTGCCATCAGTGAAACAGGTCCTTACGAGCAGTACTTC | CAISETGPYEQYF | - | TRBJ2-7 | many | TRBV10-3
TGCAGTGCTAGACCCCCGGACGGTCAAGAGACCCAGTACTTC | CSARPPDGQETQYF | - | TRBJ2-5 | - | TRBV20-1